This TCR beta chain was profiled in a study of blood T cell repertoires in COVID-19. Germline V CDR1 and CDR2: SGHRS, YFSETQ. CDR3 size: 16 residues. V lost 0 bases, J lost 9 bases, and 19 bases lay in between. Sequencing was performed with immunoSEQ multiplex PCR; in TCRdb, only in-frame clones are kept and a portion is missing. The data contain some 100,000 clones, approximately 86% of them seen just once; the ten biggest clones take up 10%. This clone occurred once. This TCR was recovered from a man aged 50-60 years with acute or convalescent COVID-19. The sequencing input was peripheral blood. This chain connects TRBV5-1 to TRBJ2-4; possibly TRBD2 for D (5 bases). The CDR3 DNA follows: TGCGCCAGCAGCTTGGCCGGTAGAGGGAGTGTACCCATTCAGTACTTC. Protein sequence: CASSLAGRGSVPIQYF.